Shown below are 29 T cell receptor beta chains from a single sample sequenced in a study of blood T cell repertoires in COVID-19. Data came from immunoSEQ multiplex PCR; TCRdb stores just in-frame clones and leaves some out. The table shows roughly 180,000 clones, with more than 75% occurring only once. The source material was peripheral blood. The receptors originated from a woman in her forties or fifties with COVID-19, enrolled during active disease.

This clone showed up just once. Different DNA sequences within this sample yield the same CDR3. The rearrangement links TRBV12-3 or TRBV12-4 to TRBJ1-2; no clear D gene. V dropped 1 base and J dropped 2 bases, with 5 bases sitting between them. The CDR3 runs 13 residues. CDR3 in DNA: TGTGCCAGCAGTTTAGGGCAGAACTATGGCTACACCTTC. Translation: CASSLGQNYGYTF.

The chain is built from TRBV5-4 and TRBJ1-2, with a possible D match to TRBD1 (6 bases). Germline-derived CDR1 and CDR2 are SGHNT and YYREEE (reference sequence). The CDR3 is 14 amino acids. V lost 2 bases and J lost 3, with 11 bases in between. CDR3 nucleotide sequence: TGTGCCAGCAGCTTTAGGGGGGGTGACTATGGCTACACCTTC. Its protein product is CASSFRGGDYGYTF.

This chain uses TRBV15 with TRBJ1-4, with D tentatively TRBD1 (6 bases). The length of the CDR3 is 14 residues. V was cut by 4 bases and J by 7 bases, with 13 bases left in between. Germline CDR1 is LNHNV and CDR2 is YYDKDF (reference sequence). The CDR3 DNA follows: TGTGCCACCAGCACCGAGAGGGGGGGTGAAAAACTGTTTTTT. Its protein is CATSTERGGEKLFF.

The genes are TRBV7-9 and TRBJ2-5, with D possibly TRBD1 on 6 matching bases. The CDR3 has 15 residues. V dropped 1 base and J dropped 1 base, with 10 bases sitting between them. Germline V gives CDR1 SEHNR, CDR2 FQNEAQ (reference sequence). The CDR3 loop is CASSLVWDTQETQYF. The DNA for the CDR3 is TGTGCCAGCAGCTTAGTGTGGGACACCCAAGAGACCCAGTACTTC.

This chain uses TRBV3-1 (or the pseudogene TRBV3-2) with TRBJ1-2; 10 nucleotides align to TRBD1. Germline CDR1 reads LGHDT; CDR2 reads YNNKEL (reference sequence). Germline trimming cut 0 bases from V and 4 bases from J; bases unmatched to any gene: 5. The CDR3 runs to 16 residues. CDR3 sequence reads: CASSQEDRGAIYGYTF. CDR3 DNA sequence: TGTGCCAGCAGCCAAGAGGACAGGGGGGCCATCTATGGCTACACCTTC.

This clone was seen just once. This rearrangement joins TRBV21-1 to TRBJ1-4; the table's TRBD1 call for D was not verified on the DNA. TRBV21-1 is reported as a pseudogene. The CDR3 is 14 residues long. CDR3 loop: CASNLDRGGEKLFF. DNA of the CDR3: TGTGCCAGCAACTTGGACAGGGGTGGCGAAAAACTGTTTTTT.

CDR3 loop: CATRVPQPKQLTKSSGVAETQYF. The DNA of the CDR3 is TGTGCCACCAGGGTGCCTCAACCGAAGCAACTCACCAAGTCCTCCGGGGTGGCAGAGACCCAGTACTTC. The chain couples TRBV24-1 to TRBJ2-5; D may be TRBD2 (5 bases). CDR1 is KGHDR, CDR2 SFDVKD, per germline. V dropped 7 bases and J dropped 4 bases, with 42 bases sitting between them. The CDR3 is made up of 23 amino acids.

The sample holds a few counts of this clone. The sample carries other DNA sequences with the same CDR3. The CDR3 loop is CASSLAGGDTQYF. The DNA for the CDR3 is TGCGCCAGCAGCTTGGCCGGGGGAGATACGCAGTATTTT. The chain combines TRBV5-1 with TRBJ2-3; possibly TRBD2 for D (6 bases). CDR3 size: 13 residues. Germline V gene sequence: CDR1 SGHRS, CDR2 YFSETQ. Trimming left V 0 bases short and J 5 bases short, with 7 bases between. Together with reference TRBV5-1 and TRBJ2-3, the CDR3 gives the full variable domain: KAGVTQTPRYLIKTRGQQVTLSCSPISGHRSVSWYQQTPGQGLQFLFEYFSETQRNKGNFPGRFSGRQFSNSRSEMNVSTLELGDSALYLCASSLAGGDTQYFGPGTRLTVL.

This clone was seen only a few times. Here the CDR3 DNA reads TGTGCCAGCAGCCAGGAAGGACAGGGGGATTATAGATATGGCTACACCTTC. This gives the protein CASSQEGQGDYRYGYTF. This chain links TRBV4-2 with TRBJ1-2, with 10 bases lining up with TRBD1. Looked up from germline, CDR1 is LGHNA and CDR2 is YNFKEQ. The V gene end was trimmed by 3 bases and the J gene end by 5 bases; junction bases not matched to a gene: 12. This CDR3 is 17 amino acids long.

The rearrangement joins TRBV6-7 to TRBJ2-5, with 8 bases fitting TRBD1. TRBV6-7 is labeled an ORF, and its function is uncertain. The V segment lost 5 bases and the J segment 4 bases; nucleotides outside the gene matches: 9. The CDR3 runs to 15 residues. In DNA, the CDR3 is TGTGCCAGCAGTCCCCATCCGACAGGGGTAGAGACCCAGTACTTC. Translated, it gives CASSPHPTGVETQYF.

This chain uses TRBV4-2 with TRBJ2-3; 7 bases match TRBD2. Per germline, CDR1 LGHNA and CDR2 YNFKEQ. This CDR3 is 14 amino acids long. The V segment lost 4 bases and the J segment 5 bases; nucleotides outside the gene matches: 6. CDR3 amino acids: CASSRGEGRDTQYF. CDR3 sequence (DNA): TGTGCCAGCAGCCGTGGGGAGGGGCGAGATACGCAGTATTTT.

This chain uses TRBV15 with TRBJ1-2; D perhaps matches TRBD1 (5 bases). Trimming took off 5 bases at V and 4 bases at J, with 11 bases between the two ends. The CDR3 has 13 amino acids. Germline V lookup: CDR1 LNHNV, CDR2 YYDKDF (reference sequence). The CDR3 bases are TGTGCCACCAGCCTTGGGGGGGGCTATGGCTACACCTTC. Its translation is CATSLGGGYGYTF.

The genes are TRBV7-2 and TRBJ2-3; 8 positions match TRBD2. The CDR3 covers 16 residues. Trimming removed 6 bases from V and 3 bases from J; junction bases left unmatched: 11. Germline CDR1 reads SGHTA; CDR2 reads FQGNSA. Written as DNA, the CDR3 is TGTGCCAGCAGTTCTCCGATCGGGGGGGCAACAGATACGCAGTATTTT. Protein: CASSSPIGGATDTQYF.

CDR3 loop: CASSLGHNSPLHF. The CDR3 bases are TGTGCCAGCAGTTTGGGACACAATTCACCCCTCCACTTT. The chain couples TRBV12-3 or TRBV12-4 to TRBJ1-6, with D perhaps TRBD1 (6 bases). Trimming pared 3 bases from V and 7 bases from J, leaving 7 bases between. There are 13 residues in the CDR3.

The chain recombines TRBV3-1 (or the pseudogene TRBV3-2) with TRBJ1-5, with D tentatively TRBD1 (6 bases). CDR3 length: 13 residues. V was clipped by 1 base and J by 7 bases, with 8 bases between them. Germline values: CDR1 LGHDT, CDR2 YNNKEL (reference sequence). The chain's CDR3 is CASSQGTDQPQHF. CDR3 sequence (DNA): TGTGCCAGCAGCCAAGGGACAGACCAGCCCCAGCATTTT.

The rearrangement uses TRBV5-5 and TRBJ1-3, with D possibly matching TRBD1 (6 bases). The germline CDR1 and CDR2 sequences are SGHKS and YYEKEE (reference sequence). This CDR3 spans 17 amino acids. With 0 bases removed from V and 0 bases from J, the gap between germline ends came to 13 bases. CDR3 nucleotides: TGTGCCAGCAGCTTGGGACAGGCCTACCTCTCTGGAAACACCATATATTTT. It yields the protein CASSLGQAYLSGNTIYF.

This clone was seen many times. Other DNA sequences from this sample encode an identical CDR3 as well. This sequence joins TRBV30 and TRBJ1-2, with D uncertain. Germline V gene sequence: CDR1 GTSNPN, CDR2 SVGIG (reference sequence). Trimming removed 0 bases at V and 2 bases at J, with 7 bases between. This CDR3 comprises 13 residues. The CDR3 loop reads CAWSVEANYGYTF. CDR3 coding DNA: TGTGCCTGGAGTGTTGAGGCGAACTATGGCTACACCTTC. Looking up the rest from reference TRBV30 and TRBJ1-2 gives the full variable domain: SQTIHQWPATLVQPVGSPLSLECTVEGTSNPNLYWYRQAAGRGLQLLFYSVGIGQISSEVPQNLSASRPQDRQFILSSKKLLLSDSGFYLCAWSVEANYGYTFGSGTRLTVV.

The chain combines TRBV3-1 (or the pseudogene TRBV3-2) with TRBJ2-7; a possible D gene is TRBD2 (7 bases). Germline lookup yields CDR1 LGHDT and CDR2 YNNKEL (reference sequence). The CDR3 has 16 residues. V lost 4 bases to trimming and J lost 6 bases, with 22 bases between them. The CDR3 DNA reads TGTGCCAGCAGCCGGGTCGGAGGGGGGGCGGTTCTCGAGCAGTACTTC. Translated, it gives CASSRVGGGAVLEQYF.

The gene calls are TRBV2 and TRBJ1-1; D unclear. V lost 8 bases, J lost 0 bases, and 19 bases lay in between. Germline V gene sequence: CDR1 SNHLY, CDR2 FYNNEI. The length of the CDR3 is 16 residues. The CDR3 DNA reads TGTGCCAGCTGGAATGCGGGGTCCGTTATGAACACTGAAGCTTTCTTT. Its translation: CASWNAGSVMNTEAFF.

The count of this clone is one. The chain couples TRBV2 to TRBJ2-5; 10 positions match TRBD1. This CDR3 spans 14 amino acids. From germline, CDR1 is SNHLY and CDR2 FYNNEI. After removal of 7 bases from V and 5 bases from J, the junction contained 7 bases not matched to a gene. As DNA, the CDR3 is TGTGCCAGCACTAGACAGGGGGCACGGGAGACCCAGTACTTC. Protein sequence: CASTRQGARETQYF.

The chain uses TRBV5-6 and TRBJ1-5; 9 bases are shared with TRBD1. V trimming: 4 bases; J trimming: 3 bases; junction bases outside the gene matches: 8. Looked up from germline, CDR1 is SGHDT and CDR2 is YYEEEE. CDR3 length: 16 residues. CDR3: CASSHWGQGLNQPQHF. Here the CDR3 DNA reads TGTGCCAGCAGCCACTGGGGACAGGGACTCAATCAGCCCCAGCATTTT.

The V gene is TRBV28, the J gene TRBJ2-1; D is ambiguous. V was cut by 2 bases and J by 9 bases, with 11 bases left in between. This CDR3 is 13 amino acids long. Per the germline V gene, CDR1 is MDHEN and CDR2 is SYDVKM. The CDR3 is CASSLTSVPEQFF. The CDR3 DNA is TGTGCCAGCAGTTTAACCTCAGTGCCTGAGCAGTTCTTC.

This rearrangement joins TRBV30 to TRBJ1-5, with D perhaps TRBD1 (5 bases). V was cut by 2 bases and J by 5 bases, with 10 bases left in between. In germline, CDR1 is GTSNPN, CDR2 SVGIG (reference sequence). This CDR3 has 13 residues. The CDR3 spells CAWSSGAYQPQHF. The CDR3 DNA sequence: TGTGCCTGGAGTTCTGGGGCGTATCAGCCCCAGCATTTT.

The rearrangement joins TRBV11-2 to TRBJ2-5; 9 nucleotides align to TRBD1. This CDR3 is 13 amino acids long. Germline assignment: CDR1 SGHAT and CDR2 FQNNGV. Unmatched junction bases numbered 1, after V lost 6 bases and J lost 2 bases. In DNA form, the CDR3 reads TGTGCCAGCAGGGACAGGGGACAAGAGACCCAGTACTTC. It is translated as CASRDRGQETQYF.

CDR3 bases: TGTGCCAGCAGTTACCGGGACAAACCCTACGACGAGCAGTACTTC. Protein sequence: CASSYRDKPYDEQYF. The V and J genes are TRBV6-5 and TRBJ2-7, with a tentative D call TRBD1 (6 bases). Trimming took 2 bases from V and 5 from J, leaving 16 bases between them. Germline V gives CDR1 MNHEY, CDR2 SVGAGI. CDR3 length equals 15 residues.

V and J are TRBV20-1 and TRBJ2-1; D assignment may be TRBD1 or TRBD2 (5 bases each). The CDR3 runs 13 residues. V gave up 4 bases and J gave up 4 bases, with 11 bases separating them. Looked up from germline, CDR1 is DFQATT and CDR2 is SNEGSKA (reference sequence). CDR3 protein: CSANEGPYNEQFF. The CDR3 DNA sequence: TGCAGTGCTAATGAGGGGCCTTACAATGAGCAGTTCTTC.

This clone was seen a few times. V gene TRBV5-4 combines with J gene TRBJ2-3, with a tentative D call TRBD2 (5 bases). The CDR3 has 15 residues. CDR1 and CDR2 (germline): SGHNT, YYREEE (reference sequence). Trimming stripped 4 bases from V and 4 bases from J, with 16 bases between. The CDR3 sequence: CASSPALGGADTQYF. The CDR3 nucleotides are TGTGCCAGCAGCCCGGCCCTAGGAGGAGCAGATACGCAGTATTTT.

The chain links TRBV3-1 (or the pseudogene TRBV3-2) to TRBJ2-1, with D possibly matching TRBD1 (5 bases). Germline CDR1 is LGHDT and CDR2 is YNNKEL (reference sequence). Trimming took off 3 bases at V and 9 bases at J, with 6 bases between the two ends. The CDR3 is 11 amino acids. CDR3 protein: CASSHRAEQFF. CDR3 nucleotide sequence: TGTGCCAGCAGCCACAGGGCTGAGCAGTTCTTC.

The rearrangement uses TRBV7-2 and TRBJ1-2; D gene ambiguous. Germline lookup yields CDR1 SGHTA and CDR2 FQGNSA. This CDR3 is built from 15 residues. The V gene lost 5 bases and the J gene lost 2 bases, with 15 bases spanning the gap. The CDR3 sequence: CASSLSGGVNYGYTF. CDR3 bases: TGTGCCAGCAGCCTCTCGGGTGGTGTAAACTATGGCTACACCTTC.